These T cell receptor beta chains were read from a single sample in a study of T cell changes during pregnancy in multiple sclerosis. Clones were sequenced by immunoSEQ multiplex PCR, and TCRdb holds only the in-frame ones, with some missing. Among approximately 80,000 clones listed, over 90% were seen once. The source was peripheral blood, collected in the third trimester of pregnancy. These receptor sequences come from a female donor with multiple sclerosis, enrolled in a pregnancy study. The CDR3 runs from the conserved cysteine through the conserved F or W. The D gene is left open where the match is weak. Clone size appears in some rows only: once, few, many, or a class for an expanded clone.

clone size,V gene,J gene,D gene,CDR3 DNA,CDR3 protein
-,TRBV7-8,TRBJ2-7,-,TGTGCCAGCAGCTTGGGAGGTGGGAGCTCCTACGAGCAGTACTTC,CASSLGGGSSYEQYF
-,TRBV5-1,TRBJ2-5,TRBD2,TGCGCCAGCAGCTTGGCCCAGGGAGCGGGGGATACCCAGTACTTC,CASSLAQGAGDTQYF
once,TRBV6-4,TRBJ1-4,-,TGTGCCAGCAGTGACTCCCCCGGCGGGCTTAATGAAAAACTGTTTTTT,CASSDSPGGLNEKLFF
-,TRBV6-5,TRBJ1-1,-,TGTGCCAGCGGCCCGGGGATGAACACTGAAGCTTTCTTT,CASGPGMNTEAFF
-,TRBV9,TRBJ1-2,TRBD1,TGTGCCAGCAGCGTAGAGGGGGCGACAGGCCTCTTAGCTAACTATGGCTACACCTTC,CASSVEGATGLLANYGYTF
-,TRBV9,TRBJ1-2,TRBD1,TGTGCCAGCAGCTCGGACAGGGCTCATGGCTACACCTTC,CASSSDRAHGYTF
-,TRBV6-5,TRBJ2-2,-,TGTGCCAGCAGTCGACAGGCGGAGAACACCGGGGAGCTGTTTTTT,CASSRQAENTGELFF
-,TRBV6-1,TRBJ1-4,TRBD1,TGTGCCAGCAGTGAGGACAGGATTAATGAAAAACTGTTTTTT,CASSEDRINEKLFF
-,TRBV18,TRBJ1-5,TRBD1,TGTGCCAGCTCACCTAAGACAGGGGGTGATCAGCCCCAGCATTTT,CASSPKTGGDQPQHF
-,TRBV18,TRBJ1-6,TRBD1,TGTGCCAGCTCACCGGGACAGGTTAATAATTCACCCCTCCACTTT,CASSPGQVNNSPLHF
-,TRBV7-3,TRBJ2-1,-,TGTGCCAGCAGCTTAAGCGCGGGATCCTACAATGAGCAGTTCTTC,CASSLSAGSYNEQFF